This passage covers 18 T cell receptor beta chains from one sample sequenced in a study of shared clonotypes between healthy human individuals (TCRdb year 2020). The library was built by means of the immunoSEQ multiplex PCR assay. Here the immuneACCESS table is served through TCRdb, limited to in-frame sequences with V and J called. Missing clones are a known gap in these copies; in checked studies unresolved V genes cover under half, and the rest lacks a known reason. This sample has 1.4 million or so clones in its table, and less than 99% of those were observed once. Jointly, the top ten make up roughly 0.35% of the sample. The specimen was naive CD4+ T cells sorted from blood. Reading the label with the study, this specimen's cell subset or site is: CD45RA+ positively selected. The source is a man aged 30-40 years in good health.

The chain couples TRBV5-1 to TRBJ2-7; D may be TRBD2 (5 bases). Looked up from germline, CDR1 is SGHRS and CDR2 is YFSETQ. This CDR3 has 12 amino acids. V was pared by 8 bases and J by 7 bases, with 16 bases between. The CDR3 DNA reads TGCGCCAGTGGAGGATCCTTGGGAGAGCAGTACTTC. Its translation: CASGGSLGEQYF.

V and J are TRBV19 and TRBJ2-5; 9 positions agree with TRBD1. The ends lost 5 bases at V and 5 bases at J; junction bases unmatched: 9. This CDR3 is 15 amino acids long. Germline CDR1 is LNHDA and CDR2 is SQIVND (reference sequence). Written as DNA, the CDR3 is TGTGCCAGTAGTGGCAGCGGGACAGGGCTTGAGACCCAGTACTTC. Residues: CASSGSGTGLETQYF.

CDR3 bases: TGCAGCGTACGGGGAAGGCTAGCGGGAGGGCGCGAGCAGTACTTC. This encodes CSVRGRLAGGREQYF. This chain connects TRBV29-1 to TRBJ2-7; the match to TRBD2 covers 12 bases. V gave up 6 bases and J gave up 6 bases; unmatched junction bases: 12. Germline V gene sequence: CDR1 SQVTM, CDR2 ANQGSEA. This CDR3 comprises 15 residues.

This rearrangement joins TRBV6-5 to TRBJ1-1; 8 nucleotides line up with TRBD1. CDR3 length: 15 residues. Germline values: CDR1 MNHEY, CDR2 SVGAGI. V was pared by 7 bases and J by 0 bases, with 7 bases of the junction left unmatched. The CDR3 DNA sequence: TGTGCCAGCAAGACAGGGGACGCAATGAACACTGAAGCTTTCTTT. It encodes CASKTGDAMNTEAFF.

The DNA of the CDR3 is TGTGCCAGCTCACCAGTCCCGGGTGAACGAAGCTCCTACAATGAGCAGTTCTTC. It encodes CASSPVPGERSSYNEQFF. This chain uses TRBV18 with TRBJ2-1; D gene unclear. V was cut by 2 bases and J by 0 bases, with 17 bases left in between. Germline lookup yields CDR1 KGHSH and CDR2 LQKENI. This CDR3 contains 18 residues.

The V gene is TRBV4-3, the J gene TRBJ2-1; TRBD2 matches at 11 bases. The CDR3 runs 16 residues. The V segment lost 1 base and the J segment 5 bases; nucleotides outside the gene matches: 4. Germline assignment: CDR1 LGHNA and CDR2 YSLEER. The CDR3 DNA follows: TGCGCCAGCAGCCAAGGCCTAGCGGGAGGACACAATGAGCAGTTCTTC. Translation: CASSQGLAGGHNEQFF.

The rearrangement joins TRBV7-2 to TRBJ1-2, with TRBD1 matching 8 bases. CDR1 and CDR2 (germline): SGHTA, FQGNSA. CDR3 size: 17 residues. The V gene end was trimmed by 5 bases and the J gene end by 4 bases; junction bases not matched to a gene: 15. As DNA, the CDR3 is TGTGCCAGCAGCCGTATAAATTCAGGGGGCGAAGGCTATGGCTACACCTTC. Residues: CASSRINSGGEGYGYTF.

This rearrangement joins TRBV20-1 to TRBJ2-2; no reliable D call. The CDR3 totals 11 residues. Germline V gene sequence: CDR1 DFQATT, CDR2 SNEGSKA (reference sequence). V was pared by 5 bases and J by 7 bases, with 8 bases between. CDR3 DNA sequence: TGCAGTGCTTTCAGCGTCGGGGAGCTGTTTTTT. Translated, it gives CSAFSVGELFF.

V gene TRBV9 combines with J gene TRBJ2-1; no clear D. The CDR3 runs to 13 residues. The V end lost 3 bases, the J end lost 5 bases, and 9 bases lay between the germline ends. Per germline, CDR1 SGDLS and CDR2 YYNGEE. CDR3: CASSAAGNNEQFF. In nucleotides, the CDR3 is TGTGCCAGCAGCGCCGCCGGAAACAATGAGCAGTTCTTC.

The chain carries TRBV4-1 and TRBJ2-1; D may be TRBD1 (6 bases). The CDR3 contains 15 residues. Germline V gives CDR1 MGHRA, CDR2 YSYEKL. Trimming cost V 2 bases and J 6 bases, with 14 bases left between them. The CDR3 here is CASSQRLDSRNEQFF. For the CDR3, the DNA is TGCGCCAGCAGCCAAAGGTTGGACAGCCGCAATGAGCAGTTCTTC.

This chain joins TRBV9 and TRBJ2-7; 7 bases are shared with TRBD1. This CDR3 is built from 15 residues. Germline loops: CDR1 SGDLS, CDR2 YYNGEE. J was trimmed by 4 bases and V by 3 bases; bases with no gene match: 10. The CDR3 loop reads CASSASTGVAYEQYF. DNA for the CDR3: TGTGCCAGCAGCGCCAGTACAGGGGTGGCGTACGAGCAGTACTTC.

The V and J genes are TRBV5-1 and TRBJ1-1, with D uncertain. The V gene's germline CDR1 is SGHRS and CDR2 YFSETQ. V gave up 0 bases and J gave up 1 base, with 7 bases separating them. This CDR3 region has 14 residues. CDR3 nucleotides: TGCGCCAGCAGCTTGGAGGTCCCGAACACTGAAGCTTTCTTT. Translated: CASSLEVPNTEAFF.

This sequence joins TRBV11-2 and TRBJ2-1, with 9 bases that match TRBD2. CDR1 is SGHAT, CDR2 FQNNGV, per germline. J was trimmed by 3 bases and V by 1 base; bases with no gene match: 10. CDR3 size: 18 residues. Here the CDR3 DNA reads TGTGCCAGCAGCTTAGTGTCTAGCGGGGAGGGCCTCTACAATGAGCAGTTCTTC. Translating it yields CASSLVSSGEGLYNEQFF.

This chain joins TRBV11-2 and TRBJ1-2; no definite D call. Per germline, CDR1 SGHAT and CDR2 FQNNGV. V lost 0 bases and J 8 bases, leaving 16 bases between the germline ends. There are 15 residues in the CDR3. DNA for the CDR3: TGTGCCAGCAGCTTAGATGGCAGGATGTCCGGCGGCTACACCTTC. Translation: CASSLDGRMSGGYTF. The entire variable domain, with the rest obtained from reference TRBV11-2 and TRBJ1-2, is as follows: EAGVAQSPRYKIIEKRQSVAFWCNPISGHATLYWYQQILGQGPKLLIQFQNNGVVDDSQLPKDRFSAERLKGVDSTLKIQPAKLEDSAVYLCASSLDGRMSGGYTFGSGTRLTVV.

This chain joins TRBV5-1 and TRBJ2-7; D is unclear. The germline CDR1 and CDR2 sequences are SGHRS and YFSETQ. The germline V and J ends were trimmed by 5 bases and 4 bases, with 13 bases remaining between them. The CDR3 runs 13 residues. CDR3 sequence reads: CASSLLSRYEQYF. As DNA, the CDR3 is TGCGCCAGCAGTCTGCTGTCAAGGTACGAGCAGTACTTC.

Of note for this clone: Other nucleotide sequences in the sample specify the same CDR3. The gene calls are TRBV18 and TRBJ1-1; 8 bases map to TRBD1. The CDR3 runs 14 residues. Germline CDR1 is KGHSH and CDR2 is LQKENI. Trimming cost V 4 bases and J 1 base; bases outside gene matches: 2. DNA of the CDR3: TGTGCCAGCTCACTAGGGACAGGGAACACTGAAGCTTTCTTT. Its protein is CASSLGTGNTEAFF.

This clone was picked up one time. The J gene is TRBJ2-1, the V gene TRBV4-1; 10 bases line up with TRBD2. This CDR3 contains 16 residues. V lost 2 bases and J lost 3; bases outside the gene matches: 4. CDR1 is MGHRA and CDR2 is YSYEKL in the germline V gene. The CDR3 is CASSQSGTSDYNEQFF. The CDR3 nucleotides read TGCGCCAGCAGCCAATCTGGGACTAGCGACTACAATGAGCAGTTCTTC.

The chain joins TRBV28 to TRBJ1-4; 10 positions agree with TRBD1. Trimming removed 6 bases from V and 7 bases from J; junction bases left unmatched: 2. Germline assignment: CDR1 MDHEN and CDR2 SYDVKM. The CDR3 spans 13 residues. CDR3 sequence (DNA): TGTGCCAGCAGCCGGGACAGGGGTGAAAAACTGTTTTTT. This encodes CASSRDRGEKLFF.